The 12 T cell receptor beta chains below were found in one sample sequenced in a study of T cell repertoires in cytomegalovirus infection. TCRdb reanalysed the reads using MiXCR and keeps one entry per CDR3 protein. The sample yields about 35,000 distinct CDR3 sequences, about 50% seen once. Their cognate antigens are unknown. This specimen consisted of CD8+ T cells from cultured PBMCs, obtained from culture after CMV antigen stimulation. These receptors were obtained from a human donor in good health (CMV status not recorded). Some clones in this sample may be carry-over from other donors' samples.

This clonotype was detected a few times. The chain is built from TRBV7-9 and TRBJ2-7; 11 nucleotides agree with TRBD1. This CDR3 spans 15 amino acids. Germline loops: CDR1 SEHNR, CDR2 FQNEAQ (reference sequence). CDR3 amino acids: CYSSDRDRGNYEQYF. CDR3 DNA: TGTTACAGCAGTGACCGGGACAGGGGGAACTACGAGCAGTACTTC.

The chain combines TRBV7-9 with TRBJ2-1; D gene ambiguous. Trimming cost V 2 bases and J 2 bases, with 13 bases left between them. CDR3 size: 16 residues. Germline lookup yields CDR1 SEHNR and CDR2 FQNEAQ (reference sequence). CDR3 nucleotides: TGTGCCAGCAGCTTATTGGGGATTACCACCTACAATGAGCAGTTCTTC. This gives the protein CASSLLGITTYNEQFF.

This sequence joins TRBV4-1 and TRBJ2-1; 13 bases line up with TRBD2. The J segment lost 9 bases and the V segment lost 3 bases, leaving 11 bases of the junction unmatched. This CDR3 comprises 17 residues. Germline V gene sequence: CDR1 MGHRA, CDR2 YSYEKL. CDR3 nucleotides: TGCGCCAGCAGCCAGGTCCACACTAGCGGGAGGGCGCTTGAGCAGTTCTTC. This gives the protein CASSQVHTSGRALEQFF.

The chain combines TRBV11-2 with TRBJ1-4; no firm D call. There are 13 residues in the CDR3. Germline V gene sequence: CDR1 SGHAT, CDR2 FQNNGV. With 5 bases removed from V and 0 bases from J, the gap between germline ends came to 4 bases. The CDR3 DNA follows: TGTGCCAGCAGCCGTCCAACTAATGAAAAACTGTTTTTT. It yields the protein CASSRPTNEKLFF.

This sequence joins TRBV10-3 and TRBJ2-1; 7 nucleotides agree with TRBD1. J lost 6 bases, V lost 7 bases, and 12 bases had no gene match. CDR1 is ENHRY and CDR2 is SYGVKD in the germline V gene. The CDR3 is 15 amino acids. CDR3 amino acids: CAITTKEQGSNEQFF. CDR3 DNA: TGTGCCATCACTACTAAAGAACAGGGGAGCAATGAGCAGTTCTTC.

This clonotype was picked up many times. The rearrangement links TRBV7-8 to TRBJ1-1, with D possibly matching TRBD1 (5 bases). Looked up from germline, CDR1 is SGHVS and CDR2 is FQNEAQ. V lost 4 bases to trimming and J lost 1 base, with 19 bases between them. This CDR3 comprises 17 residues. For the CDR3, the DNA is TGTGCCAGCAGCTATCGATTACGTCCAGGGCCGAACACTGAAGCTTTCTTT. It is translated as CASSYRLRPGPNTEAFF.

This clonotype has a handful of counts. V and J are TRBV5-1 and TRBJ2-6, with D hard to call. V was pared by 0 bases and J by 3 bases, with 22 bases between. The CDR3 is 20 residues long. The germline V gene encodes CDR1 SGHRS and CDR2 YFSETQ. The CDR3 sequence is CASSLDQNWPSAFGANVLTF. The CDR3 DNA reads as TGCGCCAGCAGCTTGGATCAAAACTGGCCGTCCGCCTTTGGGGCCAACGTCCTGACTTTC.

The V gene is TRBV7-2, the J gene TRBJ2-1; D remains ambiguous. The germline V gene has CDR1 SGHTA and CDR2 FQGNSA. V was shortened by 5 bases and J by 3 bases, with 8 bases between the two germline ends. The CDR3 covers 13 residues. DNA for the CDR3: TGTGCCAGCAGCCCTGCCCACTACAATGAGCAGTTCTTC. This gives the protein CASSPAHYNEQFF.

This chain links TRBV20-1 with TRBJ2-7; 8 bases agree with TRBD2. J lost 3 bases, V lost 0 bases, and 10 bases had no gene match. Germline V CDR1 and CDR2: DFQATT, SNEGSKA (reference sequence). The CDR3 extends over 16 amino acids. CDR3 region: CSARDLGAGENYEQYF. Here the CDR3 DNA reads TGCAGTGCTAGAGATCTGGGAGCGGGGGAGAACTACGAGCAGTACTTC.

This clonotype was seen more than once but under ten times. Germline and junction disagree at one end, which may indicate a read error. The gene calls are TRBV4-1 and TRBJ1-5; 7 nucleotides line up with TRBD1. The CDR3 spans 15 residues. The germline CDR1 and CDR2 sequences are MGHRA and YSYEKL. The CDR3 DNA reads as TGCGCCAGCAACCAATTCTACAGGGGAGACCAGCCCCAGCATTTT. Encoded protein: CASNQFYRGDQPQHF.

V gene TRBV24-1 combines with J gene TRBJ2-3; 12 bases line up with TRBD2. The germline V gene encodes CDR1 KGHDR and CDR2 SFDVKD. The CDR3 consists of 18 residues. Trimming cost V 5 bases and J 0 bases; bases outside gene matches: 8. Here the CDR3 reads CATSANPGTSGSTDTQYF. CDR3 sequence (DNA): TGTGCCACCAGTGCAAACCCAGGGACTAGCGGGAGCACAGATACGCAGTATTTT.

This clonotype was recorded a few times. The rearrangement uses TRBV7-2 and TRBJ1-4; 9 bases match TRBD1. The CDR3 runs 17 residues. V lost 4 bases and J lost 3; bases outside the gene matches: 9. Germline CDR1 and CDR2: SGHTA and FQGNSA. CDR3 residues: CASSYTGGRRANEKLFF. In nucleotides, the CDR3 is TGTGCCAGCAGCTATACAGGGGGCAGAAGAGCTAATGAAAAACTGTTTTTT.